A selection of T cell receptor beta chains follows, all from one sample in a study of response to subunit inactivated influenza vaccine. TCRdb reanalysed the RT-PCR reads using MiXCR and keeps one entry per CDR3 protein. The sample holds hundreds of thousands of distinct CDR3 sequences, approximately 14% seen once. Sequenced material: PBMCs from blood, taken 11 to 12 days after vaccination. These receptors were taken from a man in his fifties who received an inactivated influenza vaccine. The CDR3 runs from the conserved cysteine through the conserved F or W. A D gene is named only where the DNA matches it firmly. Size is stated for part of the rows, as once, few or many counts, or as a class when the clone is expanded.

d_gene: NA; abundance: NA; j_gene: TRBJ1-2; v_gene: TRBV6-1; CDR3nt: TGTGCCAGCAGTGAACAGGGTATAACCGCAAACTATGGCTACACCTTC; CDR3aa: CASSEQGITANYGYTF
d_gene: NA; abundance: NA; j_gene: TRBJ2-1; v_gene: TRBV24-1; CDR3nt: TGTGCCACCAGTGCCAACTACTTTGACAATGAGCAGTTCTTC; CDR3aa: CATSANYFDNEQFF
d_gene: TRBD2; abundance: few; j_gene: TRBJ2-1; v_gene: TRBV11-2; CDR3nt: TGTGCCAGCAGCGTTAGCGGGAGGGTTAATAATGAGCAGTTCTTC; CDR3aa: CASSVSGRVNNEQFF
d_gene: TRBD1; abundance: few; j_gene: TRBJ2-3; v_gene: TRBV4-3; CDR3nt: TGCGCCAGCAACCTGGGACAGGGGTTCCCAGATACGCAGTATTTT; CDR3aa: CASNLGQGFPDTQYF
d_gene: NA; abundance: NA; j_gene: TRBJ1-6; v_gene: TRBV12-3/TRBV12-4; CDR3nt: TGTGCCAGCAGTTTGGCAGAGGGGGGCTATAATTCACCCCTCCACTTT; CDR3aa: CASSLAEGGYNSPLHF
d_gene: NA; abundance: once; j_gene: TRBJ1-5; v_gene: TRBV6-2/TRBV6-3; CDR3nt: TGTGCCAGCAATACCTTGAATCAGCCCCAGCATTTT; CDR3aa: CASNTLNQPQHF
d_gene: NA; abundance: many; j_gene: TRBJ2-2; v_gene: TRBV9; CDR3nt: TGTGCCAGCACGTGGGGGAACACCGGGGAGCTGTTTTTT; CDR3aa: CASTWGNTGELFF
d_gene: NA; abundance: NA; j_gene: TRBJ2-3; v_gene: TRBV12-3/TRBV12-4; CDR3nt: TGTGCCAGCAGACCCCGGGACCTAGATACGCAGTATTTT; CDR3aa: CASRPRDLDTQYF
d_gene: NA; abundance: few; j_gene: TRBJ1-5; v_gene: TRBV5-8; CDR3nt: TGTGCCAGCAGTTACAGGGAGTATAACCAGCCCCAGCATTTT; CDR3aa: CASSYREYNQPQHF
d_gene: NA; abundance: many; j_gene: TRBJ2-3; v_gene: TRBV4-3; CDR3nt: TGCGCCAGCAGCCAAGAAGTTAGTAGCTTTGATACGCAGTATTTT; CDR3aa: CASSQEVSSFDTQYF
d_gene: TRBD1; abundance: NA; j_gene: TRBJ1-5; v_gene: TRBV28; CDR3nt: TGTGCCAGCAGTTTTCGAGACAGGGGCTACGATCAGCCCCAGCATTTT; CDR3aa: CASSFRDRGYDQPQHF
d_gene: NA; abundance: few; j_gene: TRBJ1-1; v_gene: TRBV12-3/TRBV12-4; CDR3nt: TGTGCCAGCAGCCCAACCGTTGGGCGCACTGAAGCTTTCTTT; CDR3aa: CASSPTVGRTEAFF
d_gene: TRBD2; abundance: NA; j_gene: TRBJ2-2; v_gene: TRBV2; CDR3nt: TGTGCCAGCAGGACGGGACTAGCGGGGGGAACGAACACCGGGGAGCTGTTTTTT; CDR3aa: CASRTGLAGGTNTGELFF
d_gene: NA; abundance: NA; j_gene: TRBJ2-7; v_gene: TRBV28; CDR3nt: TGTGCCAGCAGTTTATGGGCAGGCCCCGGGGGTGAGCAGTACTTC; CDR3aa: CASSLWAGPGGEQYF
d_gene: TRBD2; abundance: few; j_gene: TRBJ2-5; v_gene: TRBV7-2; CDR3nt: TGTGCCAGCACCCCACGACCGGGACTAGCAGAAGAGACCCAGTACTTC; CDR3aa: CASTPRPGLAEETQYF
d_gene: NA; abundance: NA; j_gene: TRBJ2-4; v_gene: TRBV28; CDR3nt: TGTGCCAGCAGTTCCCCATCCGGAGCCAAAAACATTCAGTACTTC; CDR3aa: CASSSPSGAKNIQYF
d_gene: TRBD2; abundance: many; j_gene: TRBJ2-7; v_gene: TRBV20-1; CDR3nt: TGCAGTGCCAGGACTAGCGGGGGCTACGAGCAGTACTTC; CDR3aa: CSARTSGGYEQYF
d_gene: TRBD2; abundance: NA; j_gene: TRBJ2-3; v_gene: TRBV29-1; CDR3nt: TGCAGCGCCAGGGAGGGTACTAGCACAGATACGCAGTATTTT; CDR3aa: CSAREGTSTDTQYF
d_gene: NA; abundance: NA; j_gene: TRBJ2-3; v_gene: TRBV7-9; CDR3nt: TGTGCCAGCAGCTTAGCGCCGGTGGGGGGCACAGATACGCAGTATTTT; CDR3aa: CASSLAPVGGTDTQYF
d_gene: TRBD1; abundance: NA; j_gene: TRBJ2-7; v_gene: TRBV12-3/TRBV12-4; CDR3nt: TGTGCCAGCAGAACGGGACAGGGTTGGAGCGAGCAGTACTTC; CDR3aa: CASRTGQGWSEQYF
d_gene: NA; abundance: NA; j_gene: TRBJ2-2; v_gene: TRBV10-1; CDR3nt: TGCGCCAGCAGTGATCCGACAGCGAACACCGGGGAGCTGTTTTTT; CDR3aa: CASSDPTANTGELFF
d_gene: NA; abundance: NA; j_gene: TRBJ2-7; v_gene: TRBV4-2; CDR3nt: TGTGCCAGCAGCCAAGCGGAGCGGGCCTACGAGCAGTACTTC; CDR3aa: CASSQAERAYEQYF
d_gene: NA; abundance: few; j_gene: TRBJ1-2; v_gene: TRBV10-3; CDR3nt: TGTGCCATCAGTGAAGCAGATGGGTATGGCTACACCTTC; CDR3aa: CAISEADGYGYTF
d_gene: TRBD2; abundance: few; j_gene: TRBJ2-1; v_gene: TRBV5-1; CDR3nt: TGCGCCAGCAGCCCGGGACTAGCGGGGAACAATGAGCAGTTCTTC; CDR3aa: CASSPGLAGNNEQFF
d_gene: NA; abundance: NA; j_gene: TRBJ2-3; v_gene: TRBV18; CDR3nt: TGTGCCAGCTCACGTACGCCGGTGGATACGCAGTATTTT; CDR3aa: CASSRTPVDTQYF
d_gene: NA; abundance: NA; j_gene: TRBJ1-1; v_gene: TRBV12-5; CDR3nt: TGTGCTAGTGGGCGTGACAGCGGTGAAGCTTTCTTT; CDR3aa: CASGRDSGEAFF
d_gene: NA; abundance: NA; j_gene: TRBJ2-6; v_gene: TRBV5-6; CDR3nt: TGTGCCAGCAGCTTGGGCACAGGAGGCTGGAGAGCCCTGACTTTC; CDR3aa: CASSLGTGGWRALTF
d_gene: NA; abundance: once; j_gene: TRBJ2-1; v_gene: TRBV12-3/TRBV12-4; CDR3nt: TGTGCCAGAAGCCGCCCGGGCACCCGTGCACCGTTCTTC; CDR3aa: CARSRPGTRAPFF
d_gene: TRBD1; abundance: few; j_gene: TRBJ1-4; v_gene: TRBV6-5; CDR3nt: TGTGCCAGCAGTTCGAGGACAGGGCAACTGAAAAAACTGTTTTTT; CDR3aa: CASSSRTGQLKKLFF
d_gene: NA; abundance: NA; j_gene: TRBJ2-5; v_gene: TRBV7-2; CDR3nt: TGTGCCAGCACCAGGGGTCCCCAAGAGACCCAGTACTTC; CDR3aa: CASTRGPQETQYF
d_gene: NA; abundance: NA; j_gene: TRBJ1-2; v_gene: TRBV9; CDR3nt: TGTGCCAGCAGCGTAGAGCAGGTAGCTAACTATGGCTACACCTTC; CDR3aa: CASSVEQVANYGYTF
d_gene: NA; abundance: NA; j_gene: TRBJ1-4; v_gene: TRBV30; CDR3nt: TGTGCCTGGAACTTGGAGCCTAAGGAAAAACTGTTTTTT; CDR3aa: CAWNLEPKEKLFF
d_gene: NA; abundance: few; j_gene: TRBJ2-7; v_gene: TRBV28; CDR3nt: TGTGCCAGCGGAAGGGGCACGACAGGCGCGCAGTACTTC; CDR3aa: CASGRGTTGAQYF
d_gene: NA; abundance: few; j_gene: TRBJ1-2; v_gene: TRBV20-1; CDR3nt: TGCAGTGCTAGAGCCTTATGGAGCTACACCTTC; CDR3aa: CSARALWSYTF
d_gene: NA; abundance: few; j_gene: TRBJ1-2; v_gene: TRBV21-1; CDR3nt: TGTGCCAGCAGCAAGGACAGAAACAAACCCTATGGCTACACCTTC; CDR3aa: CASSKDRNKPYGYTF
d_gene: NA; abundance: NA; j_gene: TRBJ1-1; v_gene: TRBV6-1; CDR3nt: TGTGCCAGCAGAATTACAGGGAACACTGAAGCTTTCTTT; CDR3aa: CASRITGNTEAFF
d_gene: NA; abundance: NA; j_gene: TRBJ1-3; v_gene: TRBV12-3/TRBV12-4; CDR3nt: TGTGCCAGCAGTTTAGCGACAGGTTCAGGAAACACCATATATTTT; CDR3aa: CASSLATGSGNTIYF
d_gene: NA; abundance: NA; j_gene: TRBJ2-7; v_gene: TRBV28; CDR3nt: TGTGCCAGCACAAATCCGGCAGGGTTGGTCGAGCAGTACTTC; CDR3aa: CASTNPAGLVEQYF
d_gene: TRBD1; abundance: few; j_gene: TRBJ2-5; v_gene: TRBV19; CDR3nt: TGTGCCAGTAGTATCACCGGGACAGGGGGTTGGACCCAGTACTTC; CDR3aa: CASSITGTGGWTQYF
d_gene: NA; abundance: NA; j_gene: TRBJ1-3; v_gene: TRBV29-1; CDR3nt: TGCAGCGTGGGTACACAGGGCCACTCTGGAAACACCATATATTTT; CDR3aa: CSVGTQGHSGNTIYF
d_gene: NA; abundance: many; j_gene: TRBJ2-1; v_gene: TRBV7-9; CDR3nt: TGTGCCAGCATTCCAGGGGGTCTAGCGGCTGAGCAGTTCTTC; CDR3aa: CASIPGGLAAEQFF
d_gene: TRBD1; abundance: many; j_gene: TRBJ2-7; v_gene: TRBV12-3/TRBV12-4; CDR3nt: TGTGCCAGCAGTTTGGATCGACAGGGTTTGCGGGAGCAGTACTTC; CDR3aa: CASSLDRQGLREQYF
d_gene: NA; abundance: NA; j_gene: TRBJ2-2; v_gene: TRBV28; CDR3nt: TGTGCCAGCAGTAGAGGGGACCGGAACACCGGGGAGCTGTTTTTT; CDR3aa: CASSRGDRNTGELFF
d_gene: TRBD2; abundance: NA; j_gene: TRBJ2-2; v_gene: TRBV6-2/TRBV6-3; CDR3nt: TGTGCCAGCAGTTACGAAGGACGGGGACTATACACCGGGGAGCTGTTTTTT; CDR3aa: CASSYEGRGLYTGELFF
d_gene: NA; abundance: many; j_gene: TRBJ1-1; v_gene: TRBV12-3/TRBV12-4; CDR3nt: TGTGCCAGCACCCCTCCCGGGAAGAATATTCCTTTCTTT; CDR3aa: CASTPPGKNIPFF
d_gene: NA; abundance: few; j_gene: TRBJ1-6; v_gene: TRBV20-1; CDR3nt: TGCAGTGCTCCCCTAAGGGGGGATAATTCACCCCTCCACTTT; CDR3aa: CSAPLRGDNSPLHF
d_gene: NA; abundance: few; j_gene: TRBJ2-3; v_gene: TRBV28; CDR3nt: TGTGCCAGCAGTTTAATCGGACTTAACACAGATACGCAGTATTTT; CDR3aa: CASSLIGLNTDTQYF
d_gene: NA; abundance: NA; j_gene: TRBJ2-5; v_gene: TRBV12-3/TRBV12-4; CDR3nt: TGTGCCAGCACCCTCCAGGTGGGGGAAGAGACCCAGTACTTC; CDR3aa: CASTLQVGEETQYF
d_gene: TRBD1; abundance: NA; j_gene: TRBJ1-5; v_gene: TRBV30; CDR3nt: TGTGCCTGGAGTGCGACAGGGGGCGGTCAGCCCCAGCATTTT; CDR3aa: CAWSATGGGQPQHF
d_gene: TRBD1; abundance: few; j_gene: TRBJ1-6; v_gene: TRBV11-1; CDR3nt: TGTGCCAGCAGCTTCCCGACAGGGAGAAATTCACCCCTCCACTTT; CDR3aa: CASSFPTGRNSPLHF
d_gene: TRBD1; abundance: NA; j_gene: TRBJ2-5; v_gene: TRBV10-3; CDR3nt: TGTGCCATCAGTGGGACCGGGACAGGGGCCCTAAGGGCGGACGGGACCCAGTACTTC; CDR3aa: CAISGTGTGALRADGTQYF
d_gene: NA; abundance: few; j_gene: TRBJ2-7; v_gene: TRBV2; CDR3nt: TGTGCCAGCAGTGAAAGCGGTTTTCACTCCTACGAGCAGTACTTC; CDR3aa: CASSESGFHSYEQYF
d_gene: TRBD2; abundance: few; j_gene: TRBJ2-1; v_gene: TRBV28; CDR3nt: TGTGCCAGCAACTTACTAGCGGGGGGGCCCGATGAGCAGTTCTTC; CDR3aa: CASNLLAGGPDEQFF
d_gene: TRBD1; abundance: NA; j_gene: TRBJ2-7; v_gene: TRBV29-1; CDR3nt: TGCAGCGTTGAAAATCCAGGGGGACCCTACGAGCAGTACTTC; CDR3aa: CSVENPGGPYEQYF
d_gene: NA; abundance: many; j_gene: TRBJ2-3; v_gene: TRBV20-1; CDR3nt: TGCAGTGCTCACACAGATACGCAGTATTTT; CDR3aa: CSAHTDTQYF
d_gene: NA; abundance: NA; j_gene: TRBJ2-7; v_gene: TRBV7-2; CDR3nt: TGTGCCAGCAGCTTACTCCAGGGAGTCGAGCAGTACTTC; CDR3aa: CASSLLQGVEQYF